The clone carrying this T cell receptor beta chain was picked up a small number of times. Its antigen remains unidentified. One entry per CDR3 protein results from TCRdb running MiXCR on the RT-PCR reads. This sample has roughly 460,000 distinct CDR3 sequences, with approximately 10% found just once. CDR3 length: 14 amino acids. With 5 bases removed from V and 4 bases from J, the gap between germline ends came to 12 bases. Germline V gene lookup returns CDR1 MNHEY and CDR2 SMNVEV (reference sequence). This specimen comes from a study of response to subunit inactivated influenza vaccine. Findings and limits, study-wide: Authors proposed each seasonal influenza vaccination draws in few new T cells.

V gene TRBV27 combines with J gene TRBJ2-1; a weak D match, TRBD1 (6 bases). The source material was PBMCs from blood, sampled 40 to 50 days after vaccination. The receptor was derived from a man aged 50 to 59 who received an inactivated influenza vaccine. CDR3 sequence reads: CASSRAGDYNEQFF. Written as DNA, the CDR3 is TGTGCCAGCAGTCGGGCAGGGGATTACAATGAGCAGTTCTTC.